The 24 T cell receptor beta chains in this list originate from one sample, sequenced in a study of blood T cell repertoires in COVID-19. The method was immunoSEQ multiplex PCR; TCRdb's version includes in-frame clones alone and lacks a portion of them. The sample has around 500,000 clones; 80% to 90% are singletons. Sample: peripheral blood. These receptors came from a human donor in a cohort sampled during active COVID-19.

The genes are TRBV5-1 and TRBJ2-2; 7 positions agree with TRBD2. This CDR3 has 15 residues. Per the germline V gene, CDR1 is SGHRS and CDR2 is YFSETQ. The junction had 3 bases not matched to a gene; V was cut back by 1 base and J by 3 bases. In nucleotides, the CDR3 is TGCGCCAGCAGCTTGCAGCGGGATGACACCGGGGAGCTGTTTTTT. It encodes CASSLQRDDTGELFF.

The rearrangement links TRBV10-3 to TRBJ1-1; D unresolved. Between the trimmed V and J ends, which lost 7 bases and 1 base, there was a span of 10 bases. The CDR3 is made up of 13 amino acids. CDR1 is ENHRY and CDR2 is SYGVKD in the germline V gene. CDR3 protein: CAITGVPNTEAFF. CDR3 sequence (DNA): TGTGCCATCACCGGGGTCCCGAACACTGAAGCTTTCTTT.

This rearrangement joins TRBV29-1 to TRBJ2-1, with 9 bases aligning to TRBD2. This CDR3 is built from 13 residues. Germline CDR1 reads SQVTM; CDR2 reads ANQGSEA. V trimming: 7 bases; J trimming: 10 bases; junction bases outside the gene matches: 11. The CDR3 coding sequence is TGCAGCGGCAGACTAGCGGCGCGAGGCGAGCAGTTCTTC. Protein: CSGRLAARGEQFF.

The genes are TRBV7-3 and TRBJ1-2; no firm D call. The CDR3 sequence is 14 residues long. The germline CDR1 and CDR2 sequences are SGHTA and FQGTGA. Trimming left V 5 bases short and J 8 bases short, with 18 bases between. CDR3 nucleotides: TGTGCCAGCAGCCTACGCGCGGGTGACCGCGGCTACACCTTC. This translates into CASSLRAGDRGYTF.

The CDR3 bases are TGTGCCTGGGGAGAGACTCCAAACTACGAGCAGTACTTC. It encodes CAWGETPNYEQYF. The V and J genes are TRBV30 and TRBJ2-7; D gene uncertain. The CDR3 loop spans 13 amino acids. Per germline, CDR1 GTSNPN and CDR2 SVGIG (reference sequence). V was cut by 5 bases and J by 3 bases, with 14 bases left in between.

J is TRBJ2-3 and V is TRBV27; 13 bases are shared with TRBD2. After removal of 5 bases from V and 4 bases from J, the junction contained 6 bases not matched to a gene. The CDR3 runs to 16 residues. The germline CDR1 and CDR2 sequences are MNHEY and SMNVEV (reference sequence). The CDR3 region is CASSARLAGGPDTQYF. CDR3 nucleotides: TGTGCCAGCAGTGCAAGACTAGCGGGAGGACCAGATACGCAGTATTTT.

The J gene is TRBJ2-4, the V gene TRBV6-1; TRBD1 might be the D (6 bases). Germline V CDR1 and CDR2: MNHNS, SASEGT. With 4 bases removed from V and 0 bases from J, the gap between germline ends came to 22 bases. This CDR3 has 19 amino acids. CDR3 loop: CASSGIQGPSPLAKNIQYF. CDR3 sequence (DNA): TGTGCCAGCAGTGGCATACAGGGCCCAAGTCCACTAGCCAAAAACATTCAGTACTTC.

The chain's CDR3 is CASSSGQTYEQYF. The CDR3 DNA sequence: TGTGCCAGCAGTTCGGGACAGACATACGAGCAGTACTTC. The genes are TRBV12-3 or TRBV12-4 and TRBJ2-7, with TRBD1 matching 7 bases. V lost 4 bases to trimming and J lost 4 bases; unmatched junction nucleotides: 4. The CDR3 spans 13 residues.

Points on this clone: Other nucleotide sequences from this sample produce the same CDR3. V and J are TRBV29-1 and TRBJ1-2, with a weak D call TRBD1 (6 bases). The V end was cut by 7 bases, the J end by 2 bases, with 11 bases between. There are 12 residues in the CDR3. CDR1 is SQVTM and CDR2 is ANQGSEA in the germline V gene. The CDR3 region has the DNA TGCAGCGCCAAAACAGGGAACTATGGCTACACCTTC. Residues: CSAKTGNYGYTF. The entire variable domain, with the rest obtained from reference TRBV29-1 and TRBJ1-2, is as follows: SAVISQKPSRDICQRGTSLTIQCQVDSQVTMMFWYRQQPGQSLTLIATANQGSEATYESGFVIDKFPISRPNLTFSTLTVSNMSPEDSSIYLCSAKTGNYGYTFGSGTRLTVV.

The chain's CDR3 is CASSSGLAGVPHYNEQFF. The DNA for the CDR3 is TGTGCCAGCAGCTCGGGACTAGCGGGAGTCCCGCACTACAATGAGCAGTTCTTC. V and J are TRBV7-2 and TRBJ2-1; 14 nucleotides match TRBD2. The CDR3 runs to 18 residues. The ends lost 4 bases at V and 3 bases at J; junction bases unmatched: 8. The germline gives CDR1 SGHTA, CDR2 FQGNSA.

This chain joins TRBV30 and TRBJ2-7; D is possibly TRBD2 (5 bases). CDR3 size: 11 residues. Germline CDR1 GTSNPN, CDR2 SVGIG (reference sequence). The V and J ends lost 0 bases and 9 bases respectively, with 9 bases between them. The CDR3 is CAWSVEGAQYF. The CDR3 nucleotides are TGTGCCTGGAGTGTAGAGGGCGCGCAGTACTTC.

The rearrangement uses TRBV18 and TRBJ1-1, with D uncertain. Germline values: CDR1 KGHSH, CDR2 LQKENI. V gave up 6 bases and J gave up 0 bases, with 14 bases separating them. This CDR3 is built from 15 residues. DNA for the CDR3: TGTGCCAGCTCCCTAAGCGCCATCGTGAACACTGAAGCTTTCTTT. It translates to CASSLSAIVNTEAFF.

The J gene is TRBJ2-1, the V gene TRBV27, with 11 bases fitting TRBD2. The CDR3 has 15 residues. Germline V lookup: CDR1 MNHEY, CDR2 SMNVEV (reference sequence). V dropped 2 bases and J dropped 8; count of bases not matched to a gene: 5. The CDR3 DNA reads as TGTGCCAGCAGTTTAGAGACTAGCGGGGTATATGAGCAGTTCTTC. Its translation: CASSLETSGVYEQFF.

Written as DNA, the CDR3 is TGTGCCAGTATACTAGCGCCACAAGACGAGCAGTACTTC. Translation gives CASILAPQDEQYF. This chain uses TRBV2 with TRBJ2-7; the match to TRBD2 covers 7 bases. The V and J ends lost 9 bases and 5 bases, in that order; junction bases with no gene match: 10. The germline V gene encodes CDR1 SNHLY and CDR2 FYNNEI. The CDR3 is 13 amino acids. The whole variable domain, remainder taken from reference TRBV2 and TRBJ2-7, is EPEVTQTPSHQVTQMGQEVILRCVPISNHLYFYWYRQILGQKVEFLVSFYNNEISEKSEIFDDQFSVERPDGSNFTLKIRSTKLEDSAMYFCASILAPQDEQYFGPGTRLTVT.

This clone was seen ten or more times. CDR3 coding DNA: TGTGCCAGCTCCTACTCCGGGACACCAGGCTACGAGCAGTACTTC. The encoded protein is CASSYSGTPGYEQYF. This chain connects TRBV27 to TRBJ2-7; D may be TRBD1 (6 bases). The CDR3 consists of 15 residues. In germline, CDR1 is MNHEY, CDR2 SMNVEV (reference sequence). The V end lost 8 bases, the J end lost 3 bases, and 20 bases lay between the germline ends.

The J gene is TRBJ2-3, the V gene TRBV5-4; a weak D match, TRBD2 (5 bases). V lost 4 bases and J 0 bases, leaving 15 bases between the germline ends. CDR3 length equals 16 residues. Germline CDR1 SGHNT, CDR2 YYREEE (reference sequence). CDR3 sequence reads: CASSDSTILSTDTQYF. The CDR3 nucleotides read TGTGCCAGCAGCGACTCGACTATCCTTAGCACAGATACGCAGTATTTT.

The chain has TRBV21-1 and TRBJ1-1. TRBV21-1 is a pseudogene locus. The CDR3 is 18 residues long. The CDR3 protein is CASSKCRKEGLLRLEAFF. In nucleotides, the CDR3 is TGTGCCAGCAGCAAATGTCGGAAGGAGGGGCTCCTACGACTTGAAGCTTTCTTT.

This sequence joins TRBV4-3 and TRBJ1-1, with D possibly TRBD1 on 5 matching bases. This CDR3 is 16 amino acids long. Trimming stripped 1 base from V and 1 base from J, with 13 bases between. The germline CDR1 and CDR2 sequences are LGHNA and YSLEER. The CDR3 DNA reads TGCGCCAGCAGCCAAGGACCGGGACTCCCGAACACTGAAGCTTTCTTT. As protein: CASSQGPGLPNTEAFF.

V and J are TRBV6-4 and TRBJ1-5; D is perhaps TRBD1 (6 bases). Trimming left V 7 bases short and J 8 bases short, with 15 bases between. The CDR3 contains 13 residues. Germline values: CDR1 MRHNA, CDR2 SNTAGT. CDR3 nucleotide sequence: TGTGCCAGCACCGGACAGTTTAAGGAGCCCCAGCATTTT. Protein product: CASTGQFKEPQHF.

The rearrangement links TRBV2 to TRBJ1-5; 7 bases are a match to TRBD1. The CDR3 runs 15 residues. J was trimmed by 0 bases and V by 6 bases; bases with no gene match: 5. The germline V gene has CDR1 SNHLY and CDR2 FYNNEI. The chain's CDR3 is CASSQTGDSNQPQHF. CDR3 nucleotides: TGTGCCAGCAGCCAAACAGGGGATAGCAATCAGCCCCAGCATTTT. Based on the CDR3 plus reference TRBV2 and TRBJ1-5, the full variable domain is EPEVTQTPSHQVTQMGQEVILRCVPISNHLYFYWYRQILGQKVEFLVSFYNNEISEKSEIFDDQFSVERPDGSNFTLKIRSTKLEDSAMYFCASSQTGDSNQPQHFGDGTRLSIL.

The chain is built from TRBV30 and TRBJ1-2; perhaps TRBD1 as D (6 bases). The CDR3 extends over 15 amino acids. Germline-derived CDR1 and CDR2 are GTSNPN and SVGIG (reference sequence). V shed 2 bases and J shed 1 base, with 14 bases lying between them. CDR3 sequence: CAWSPGTQHNYGYTF. The CDR3 DNA is TGTGCCTGGAGTCCCGGGACACAGCATAACTATGGCTACACCTTC.

This chain uses TRBV2 with TRBJ1-5, with 8 bases lining up with TRBD1. The CDR3 runs to 17 residues. V was pared by 2 bases and J by 2 bases, with 8 bases of the junction left unmatched. CDR1 SNHLY and CDR2 FYNNEI come from the germline V gene. The CDR3 protein is CASSERPTGGGNQPQHF. CDR3 DNA: TGTGCCAGCAGTGAAAGGCCTACAGGGGGTGGCAATCAGCCCCAGCATTTT.

V is TRBV4-1 and J is TRBJ2-4; tentatively, D is TRBD1 (5 bases). In germline, CDR1 is MGHRA, CDR2 YSYEKL. This CDR3 spans 15 amino acids. V lost 4 bases, J lost 6 bases, and 16 bases lay in between. The CDR3: CASSRLQGQGNIQYF. The CDR3 coding sequence is TGCGCCAGCAGCCGACTTCAGGGCCAGGGAAACATTCAGTACTTC.

CDR3 DNA sequence: TGCGCCAGCAGCCCAGCCGTGGGCGGACAAGGAGAGCAGTTCTTC. Its translation is CASSPAVGGQGEQFF. The chain employs TRBV4-1 and TRBJ2-1; possibly TRBD1 for D (5 bases). Germline-derived CDR1 and CDR2 are MGHRA and YSYEKL. The CDR3 contains 15 residues. Trimming took 4 bases from V and 10 from J, leaving 20 bases between them.